What follows are 9 T cell receptor beta chains derived from one specimen sequenced in a study of blood T cell repertoires in COVID-19. Sequencing was performed with immunoSEQ multiplex PCR; in TCRdb, only in-frame clones are kept and a portion is missing. This sample has some 220,000 clones; about four fifths occur once, and the top ten carry approximately 2.9%. Sequencing was performed on peripheral blood. These receptors all stem from a woman under 40 who had recovered from COVID-19.

The genes are TRBV2 and TRBJ2-5; 8 bases agree with TRBD2. Unmatched junction bases numbered 18, after V lost 10 bases and J lost 2 bases. From germline, CDR1 is SNHLY and CDR2 FYNNEI. This CDR3 region has 17 residues. The CDR3 reads CATQTRSGGRSQETQYF. The CDR3 DNA sequence: TGTGCCACCCAGACTCGATCTGGCGGGAGGTCTCAAGAGACCCAGTACTTC.

The V gene is TRBV28, the J gene TRBJ2-7, with D hard to call. Germline values: CDR1 MDHEN, CDR2 SYDVKM. Trimming removed 5 bases from V and 1 base from J, with 12 bases in between. The length of the CDR3 is 14 residues. The CDR3 reads CASSDSVGSYEQYF. The CDR3 DNA follows: TGTGCCAGCAGTGACTCAGTCGGGTCCTACGAGCAGTACTTC.

This clone has just a few counts. The rearrangement joins TRBV11-2 to TRBJ2-7; 7 nucleotides line up with TRBD1. The CDR3 is 13 residues long. In germline, CDR1 is SGHAT, CDR2 FQNNGV. Trimming took 3 bases from V and 2 from J; bases not matched to a gene: 1. DNA for the CDR3: TGTGCCAGCAGCTTTGGACAGGCCTACGAGCAGTACTTC. As protein: CASSFGQAYEQYF.

The chain has TRBV10-1 and TRBJ2-7; D perhaps matches TRBD2 (5 bases). Trimming took off 5 bases at V and 7 bases at J, with 9 bases between the two ends. Germline values: CDR1 WNHNN, CDR2 SYGVQD (reference sequence). The CDR3 contains 11 residues. The DNA of the CDR3 is TGCGCCAGCAGTTTTGGAGGTGAGCAGTACTTC. It specifies CASSFGGEQYF.

This clone was counted only a few times. The CDR3 bases are TGTGCCAGCAGCGGGAGGAGGTCCCACGAGCAGTACTTC. Its translation is CASSGRRSHEQYF. The chain has TRBV9 and TRBJ2-7; D may be TRBD2 (5 bases). The CDR3 totals 13 residues. Germline V lookup: CDR1 SGDLS, CDR2 YYNGEE. The V end was cut by 3 bases, the J end by 5 bases, with 12 bases between. Supplemented by reference TRBV9 and TRBJ2-7, the full variable domain reads DSGVTQTPKHLITATGQRVTLRCSPRSGDLSVYWYQQSLDQGLQFLIQYYNGEERAKGNILERFSAQQFPDLHSELNLSSLELGDSALYFCASSGRRSHEQYFGPGTRLTVT.

The genes are TRBV6-2 or TRBV6-3 and TRBJ1-2, with D possibly TRBD1 on 5 matching bases. The CDR3 covers 15 residues. Germline V CDR1 and CDR2: MNHEY, SVGEGT. V lost 0 bases, J lost 10 bases, and 18 bases lay in between. CDR3 DNA sequence: TGTGCCAGCAGTTACTCCCCCCGACAGCCGTTCGACTACACCTTC. This sequence encodes CASSYSPRQPFDYTF.

The rearrangement links TRBV5-1 to TRBJ1-1, with 10 positions matching TRBD1. This CDR3 comprises 13 residues. V trimming: 4 bases; J trimming: 10 bases; junction bases outside the gene matches: 7. Germline values: CDR1 SGHRS, CDR2 YFSETQ. Here the CDR3 DNA reads TGCGCCAGCAGCCCGGAGGGACAGGGGCTAGCTTTCTTT. Protein sequence: CASSPEGQGLAFF.

Points on this clone: One end of the junction varies from germline; a read error may be responsible. The chain has TRBV7-9 and TRBJ2-5; 7 bases map to TRBD1. The CDR3 spans 12 residues. Germline V gene sequence: CDR1 SEHNR, CDR2 FQNEAQ (reference sequence). CDR3 nucleotides: TGTGCCAGCAGCTTGGGACAGAGGGTTAGCAACTTC. Amino acids: CASSLGQRVSNF.

The V gene is TRBV6-5, the J gene TRBJ2-7; 7 bases are shared with TRBD1. The germline V gene encodes CDR1 MNHEY and CDR2 SVGAGI. The CDR3 totals 15 residues. V dropped 0 bases and J dropped 3; count of bases not matched to a gene: 5. The CDR3 bases are TGTGCCAGCAGTTACTCCTGGGGACAGCTCTACGAGCAGTACTTC. It encodes CASSYSWGQLYEQYF.